This T cell receptor (beta chain) was recovered during a study of blood T cells in healthy people across ages. There are a few counts of this clonotype. A sample-barcoded 5' primer and a J-beta primer mix were used in a second PCR of roughly 7 to 11 cycles. All cDNA molecules were each tagged by a template-switch adaptor with 12 random nucleotides. All samples yielded 2.5 million or more CDR3-containing paired-end reads. TCRdb recomputed calls from the 5' RACE reads with MiXCR, one row per CDR3 protein. Here the sample spans over a million distinct CDR3 sequences, approximately 25% being singletons. V shed 6 bases and J shed 9 bases, with 19 bases lying between them. Germline CDR1 and CDR2: SGDLS and YYNGEE. This CDR3 is 14 amino acids long. The same data also went into a second study, on T cells of mothers and their children. As that report states: The study recruited a few healthy Caucasian mothers and their six children as donors.

The sample taken for sequencing was blood. The sequence derives from a girl aged 2-10 years in good health. The rearrangement links TRBV9 to TRBJ1-5, with no clear D. The CDR3 nucleotides are TGTGCCAGCACCGGAACGGGGTCGATCATGCCCCAGCATTTT. Translation gives CASTGTGSIMPQHF.